These 18 T cell receptor beta chains were all obtained from the same sample, sequenced in a study of cytomegalovirus exposure and HLA in healthy donors. Measured with immunoSEQ multiplex PCR; TCRdb has only the in-frame clones, and not every one. The table shows tens of thousands of clones, with under 96% occurring only once. Sequencing was done on a sample of PBMCs. The origin of the receptors is a woman aged 18-35 years in good health and CMV-seropositive.

Only a few counts were recorded for this clone. The chain carries TRBV9 and TRBJ1-2; the match to TRBD1 covers 8 bases. Per germline, CDR1 SGDLS and CDR2 YYNGEE. V lost 3 bases to trimming and J lost 7 bases; unmatched junction nucleotides: 17. The CDR3 runs 17 residues. DNA of the CDR3: TGTGCCAGCAGCGCAACTCAGAGCGGGCAGGGGGCCCTTGGCTACACCTTC. Translated, it gives CASSATQSGQGALGYTF.

Only one count was recorded for this clone. The J gene is TRBJ2-5, the V gene TRBV30; no clear D. This CDR3 is built from 12 residues. With 3 bases removed from V and 3 bases from J, the gap between germline ends came to 8 bases. From germline, CDR1 is GTSNPN and CDR2 SVGIG (reference sequence). The CDR3 protein is CAWSENEETQYF. The CDR3 bases are TGTGCCTGGAGCGAGAATGAAGAGACCCAGTACTTC.

V usage is TRBV9 and J usage is TRBJ2-1; 9 nucleotides line up with TRBD2. Trimming cost V 4 bases and J 8 bases; bases outside gene matches: 10. The CDR3 sequence is 15 residues long. Germline CDR1 reads SGDLS; CDR2 reads YYNGEE. CDR3 DNA sequence: TGTGCCAGCAGCCTCTCGGGACTAGCAATCCATGAGCAGTTCTTC. Translation: CASSLSGLAIHEQFF.

This chain's CDR3 is CASNPGTSGTDTQYF. CDR3 DNA sequence: TGTGCCAGCAACCCCGGGACTAGCGGCACAGATACGCAGTATTTT. V is TRBV5-4 and J is TRBJ2-3; TRBD2 aligns across 10 bases. Trimming cost V 6 bases and J 1 base; bases outside gene matches: 5. The CDR3 is 15 residues long. CDR1 and CDR2 from the germline V gene are SGHNT and YYREEE (reference sequence).

The chain uses TRBV7-3 and TRBJ2-5; possibly TRBD2 for D (6 bases). Between the trimmed V and J ends, which lost 1 base and 4 bases, there was a span of 10 bases. Per germline, CDR1 SGHTA and CDR2 FQGTGA. The CDR3 covers 14 residues. The CDR3 here is CASSLKGGLETQYF. The CDR3 bases are TGTGCCAGCAGCTTAAAGGGAGGACTAGAGACCCAGTACTTC.

V usage is TRBV5-1 and J usage is TRBJ2-5, with D perhaps matching TRBD1 (6 bases). Germline assignment: CDR1 SGHRS and CDR2 YFSETQ. The CDR3 covers 14 residues. V was shortened by 2 bases and J by 1 base, with 9 bases between the two germline ends. CDR3 DNA sequence: TGCGCCAGCAGCTTTACAGGGATCCAAGAGACCCAGTACTTC. It yields the protein CASSFTGIQETQYF.

This chain uses TRBV20-1 with TRBJ2-7, with a weak D call TRBD1 (5 bases). The CDR3 sequence is 10 residues long. Germline loops: CDR1 DFQATT, CDR2 SNEGSKA (reference sequence). Trimming took off 8 bases at V and 4 bases at J, with 9 bases between the two ends. The CDR3 loop is CSLGEYEQYF. CDR3 nucleotides: TGCAGTCTAGGGGAATACGAGCAGTACTTC.

The chain carries TRBV30 and TRBJ1-5; D remains ambiguous. The germline gives CDR1 GTSNPN, CDR2 SVGIG (reference sequence). This CDR3 comprises 17 residues. Trimming took 3 bases from V and 0 from J, leaving 18 bases between them. The CDR3 DNA is TGTGCCTGGAGCCCGCATCTAGCAGGCTCTAGCAATCAGCCCCAGCATTTT. It is translated as CAWSPHLAGSSNQPQHF.

This clone was recorded only once. The chain uses TRBV6-5 and TRBJ1-3, with D perhaps matching TRBD1 (5 bases). Germline V gene lookup returns CDR1 MNHEY and CDR2 SVGAGI. The CDR3 is made up of 16 amino acids. Trimming removed 4 bases at V and 2 bases at J, with 15 bases between. CDR3 bases: TGTGCCAGCAGTTGGGGTTTAGGGGAAGCTGGAAACACCATATATTTT. Protein product: CASSWGLGEAGNTIYF.

CDR3: CASSVELTGLADNEQFF. CDR3 DNA: TGTGCCAGCAGCGTAGAACTGACGGGACTAGCGGACAATGAGCAGTTCTTC. The gene calls are TRBV9 and TRBJ2-1, with TRBD2 matching over 11 bases. V shed 0 bases and J 5 bases; nucleotides not matched to a gene: 7. CDR3 length: 17 residues. CDR1 is SGDLS, CDR2 YYNGEE, per germline.

V and J are TRBV4-1 and TRBJ2-7; D might be TRBD1 (6 bases). Deletions cut 1 base from V and 3 bases from J, with 13 bases between. CDR1 and CDR2 from the germline V gene are MGHRA and YSYEKL. The CDR3 extends over 15 amino acids. This CDR3 reads CASSQGGTLGYEQYF. The CDR3 DNA reads as TGCGCCAGCAGCCAAGGGGGGACATTAGGCTACGAGCAGTACTTC.

The chain carries TRBV7-9 and TRBJ2-5; D gene ambiguous. CDR3 length equals 12 residues. V was clipped by 4 bases and J by 5 bases, with 8 bases between them. From germline, CDR1 is SEHNR and CDR2 FQNEAQ (reference sequence). The CDR3 region has the DNA TGTGCCAGCAGCTCGACTGTTGAGACCCAGTACTTC. Translation gives CASSSTVETQYF.

The J gene is TRBJ2-3, the V gene TRBV4-2, with D unclear. Germline V gives CDR1 LGHNA, CDR2 YNFKEQ. Trimming shortened V by 0 bases and J by 2 bases, and 9 bases separated the two germline ends. The CDR3 contains 15 residues. The DNA of the CDR3 is TGTGCCAGCAGCCAAGACAAGCCCTACACAGATACGCAGTATTTT. Its protein product is CASSQDKPYTDTQYF.

This chain uses TRBV18 with TRBJ2-3, with 12 nucleotides matching TRBD1. The CDR3 is 16 residues long. The V and J ends lost 6 bases and 4 bases, in that order; junction bases with no gene match: 8. Germline V gene sequence: CDR1 KGHSH, CDR2 LQKENI. The CDR3 loop reads CASSLSGTGGADTQYF. In nucleotides, the CDR3 is TGTGCCAGCTCCCTATCCGGGACAGGGGGCGCAGATACGCAGTATTTT.

The chain carries TRBV5-6 and TRBJ1-2, with D perhaps matching TRBD1 (5 bases). With 0 bases removed from V and 3 bases from J, the gap between germline ends came to 12 bases. Looked up from germline, CDR1 is SGHDT and CDR2 is YYEEEE. The CDR3 sequence is 15 residues long. CDR3 nucleotides: TGTGCCAGCAGCTTGGGGTGGGGCAGTCACTATGGCTACACCTTC. It yields the protein CASSLGWGSHYGYTF.

J is TRBJ1-3 and V is TRBV7-9; TRBD1 matches 7 bases. Unmatched junction bases numbered 5, after V lost 5 bases and J lost 7 bases. Germline V gene lookup returns CDR1 SEHNR and CDR2 FQNEAQ (reference sequence). This CDR3 is 13 amino acids long. CDR3 DNA sequence: TGTGCCAGCAGCCGGACACAGGGGAACACCATATATTTT. Its translation is CASSRTQGNTIYF.

This chain connects TRBV6-6 to TRBJ1-5, with a tentative D call TRBD1 (6 bases). This CDR3 is 13 amino acids long. Looked up from germline, CDR1 is MNHNY and CDR2 is SVGAGI (reference sequence). V lost 4 bases and J 4 bases, leaving 8 bases between the germline ends. The CDR3 region is CASSFGQNQPQHF. The DNA of the CDR3 is TGTGCCAGCAGTTTTGGACAGAATCAGCCCCAGCATTTT.

J is TRBJ2-1 and V is TRBV7-3; 13 nucleotides line up with TRBD2. With 2 bases clipped from V and 8 bases from J, the junction kept 3 bases outside the gene matches. CDR3 length equals 15 residues. Germline V gene lookup returns CDR1 SGHTA and CDR2 FQGTGA. The CDR3, as DNA: TGTGCCAGCAGCTTAGGGACTAGCGGGATCTATGAGCAGTTCTTC. Residues: CASSLGTSGIYEQFF.